The rows below give T cell receptor beta chains drawn from one sample of a study of brain T cells in children with intractable seizures. Measured with immunoSEQ multiplex PCR; TCRdb has only the in-frame clones, and not every one. Of fewer than 85,000 clones in the sample, just over 90% were seen once. Sequencing was performed on peripheral blood, taken at surgery. The receptors come from a boy under two years old with tuberous sclerosis and intractable seizures. The CDR3 runs from the conserved cysteine through the conserved F or W.

J gene | V gene | CDR3 protein
TRBJ1-3 | TRBV9 | CASSGTPGHGALAIYF
TRBJ1-5 | TRBV28 | CASAGGNQPQHF
TRBJ2-1 | TRBV11-2 | CASSLVRLARRGSYNEQFF
TRBJ1-1 | TRBV30 | CAWSVDRVNTEAFF
TRBJ1-1 | TRBV10-1 | CASTIPDTEAFF
TRBJ2-7 | TRBV2 | CASGGGSSAGGEQYF
TRBJ1-2 | TRBV2 | CASSPLVSGDYGYTF
TRBJ1-4 | TRBV19 | CASRITGGGIGIREKLFF
TRBJ2-1 | TRBV15 | CATSRVGDLYNEQFF
TRBJ1-1 | TRBV25-1 | CASRSAGNTEAFF
TRBJ2-1 | TRBV6-5 | CASMGVPVGNEQFF
TRBJ1-1 | TRBV2 | CASSVGGGNTEAFF
TRBJ1-1 | TRBV18 | CASSPKTGGTEAFF
TRBJ1-1 | TRBV11-3 | CASTKGTGGEKGGTEAFF
TRBJ2-1 | TRBV6-5 | CASRTTYNEQFF
TRBJ2-3 | TRBV7-8 | CASSAWTSFVVTQYF